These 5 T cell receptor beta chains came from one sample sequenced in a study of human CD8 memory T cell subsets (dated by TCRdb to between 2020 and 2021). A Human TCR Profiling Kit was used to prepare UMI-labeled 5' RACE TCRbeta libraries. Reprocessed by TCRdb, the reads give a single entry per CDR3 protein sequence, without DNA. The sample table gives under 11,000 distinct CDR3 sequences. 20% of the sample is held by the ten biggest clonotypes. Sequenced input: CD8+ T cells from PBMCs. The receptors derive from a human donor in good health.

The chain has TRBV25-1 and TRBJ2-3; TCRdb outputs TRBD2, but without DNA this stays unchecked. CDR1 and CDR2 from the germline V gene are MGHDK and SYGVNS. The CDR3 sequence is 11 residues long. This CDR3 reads CASSELWRVYF.

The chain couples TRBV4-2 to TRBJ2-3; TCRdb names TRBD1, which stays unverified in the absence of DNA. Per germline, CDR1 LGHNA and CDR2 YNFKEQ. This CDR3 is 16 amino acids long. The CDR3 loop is CASSQETGGAGNTQYF.

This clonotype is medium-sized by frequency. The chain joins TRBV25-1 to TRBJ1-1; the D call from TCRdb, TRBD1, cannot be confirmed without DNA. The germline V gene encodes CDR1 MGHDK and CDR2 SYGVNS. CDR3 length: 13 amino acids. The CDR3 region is CASSSRVDTEAFF.

This chain's CDR3 is CASSRRRGTDTQYF. The chain uses TRBV28 and TRBJ2-3; TCRdb outputs TRBD1, but without DNA this stays unchecked. CDR3 size: 14 residues. Germline V CDR1 and CDR2: MDHEN, SYDVKM.

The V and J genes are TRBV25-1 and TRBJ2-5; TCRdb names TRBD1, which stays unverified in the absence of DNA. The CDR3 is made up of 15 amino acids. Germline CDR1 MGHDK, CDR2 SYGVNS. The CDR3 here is CASSAQGQRQETQYF.